The 27 T cell receptor beta chains below all came from one sample that was sequenced in a study of T cell repertoires in cytomegalovirus infection. For these receptors, no antigen is known. TCRdb re-analysed the reads in MiXCR, keeping a single row per CDR3 protein. The sample has 200,000 or so distinct CDR3 sequences, 35% to 40% seen once. Sequences were derived from CD8+ T cells from cultured PBMCs, sampled from culture after CMV antigen stimulation. The receptors were gathered from a human donor in good health (CMV status not recorded). Some clones in this sample may be carry-over from other donors' samples.

The V and J genes are TRBV2 and TRBJ1-1; no clear D gene. This CDR3 has 11 residues. Germline loops: CDR1 SNHLY, CDR2 FYNNEI. The V end was cut by 7 bases, the J end by 3 bases, with 6 bases between. CDR3 bases: TGTGCCAGCACGGCGGACACTGAAGCTTTCTTT. This gives the protein CASTADTEAFF.

Judged by abundance, this clonotype is medium-sized. The chain carries TRBV7-2 and TRBJ2-5; perhaps TRBD2 as D (6 bases). This CDR3 has 14 amino acids. The V end lost 1 base, the J end lost 2 bases, and 8 bases lay between the germline ends. The germline V gene has CDR1 SGHTA and CDR2 FQGNSA. The CDR3 sequence is CASSLDGGQETQYF. The CDR3 DNA reads TGTGCCAGCAGCTTAGATGGGGGGCAAGAGACCCAGTACTTC.

This clonotype was observed a single time. The chain employs TRBV12-3 or TRBV12-4 and TRBJ2-1; D is undetermined. Trimming removed 7 bases at V and 5 bases at J, with 12 bases between. The CDR3 totals 13 residues. The CDR3: CASTALGDNEQFF. CDR3 sequence (DNA): TGTGCCAGCACCGCCCTCGGCGACAATGAGCAGTTCTTC.

This clonotype was observed at least ten times. This chain joins TRBV28 and TRBJ2-5; D tentatively fits TRBD1 or TRBD2 (5 bases each). The CDR3 totals 18 residues. CDR1 is MDHEN and CDR2 is SYDVKM in the germline V gene. V shed 6 bases and J shed 3 bases, with 26 bases lying between them. Here the CDR3 DNA reads TGTGCCAGCAGGGATAGACCGGGACGTCAAAAGAGTAAAGAGACCCAGTACTTC. It specifies CASRDRPGRQKSKETQYF.

CDR3 DNA sequence: TGTGCCAGCAGGACGATGGAGGGGGAGTCAGATGAGCAGTTCTTC. It encodes CASRTMEGESDEQFF. The chain combines TRBV7-6 with TRBJ2-1; either TRBD1 or TRBD2 may fit D (6 bases each). The germline gives CDR1 SGHVS, CDR2 FNYEAQ. V was shortened by 6 bases and J by 8 bases, with 20 bases between the two germline ends. CDR3 length: 15 amino acids.

This clonotype came up a few times. This chain uses TRBV27 with TRBJ1-5; D might be TRBD1 (5 bases). Trimming took off 3 bases at V and 3 bases at J, with 9 bases between the two ends. Germline V gene data show CDR1 as MNHEY and CDR2 as SMNVEV (reference sequence). The CDR3 runs to 14 residues. CDR3 amino acids: CASSFSGINQPQHF. The CDR3 DNA reads TGTGCCAGCAGTTTTTCAGGGATCAATCAGCCCCAGCATTTT.

The chain uses TRBV27 and TRBJ2-3; maybe TRBD2 (5 bases). The CDR3 runs 19 residues. Per germline, CDR1 MNHEY and CDR2 SMNVEV (reference sequence). Trimming cost V 6 bases and J 6 bases, with 31 bases left between them. The CDR3 DNA is TGTGCCAGCAGCGAATGGCGGGTTTCAGACGGACCAAAGGCTGATACGCAGTATTTT. Its translation is CASSEWRVSDGPKADTQYF.

The chain is built from TRBV20-1 and TRBJ1-2; D unclear. Trimming shortened V by 6 bases and J by 4 bases, and 15 bases separated the two germline ends. The length of the CDR3 is 13 residues. CDR1 and CDR2 (germline): DFQATT, SNEGSKA (reference sequence). The CDR3 here is CSAKRGRFYGYTF. In DNA, the CDR3 is TGCAGTGCAAAGAGAGGGCGATTCTATGGCTACACCTTC.

J is TRBJ2-1 and V is TRBV5-1; TRBD1 aligns across 10 bases. V shed 3 bases and J 3 bases; nucleotides not matched to a gene: 6. This CDR3 comprises 16 residues. Per the germline V gene, CDR1 is SGHRS and CDR2 is YFSETQ. This CDR3 reads CASSSFDRGHYNEQFF. The DNA of the CDR3 is TGCGCCAGCAGCTCCTTTGACAGGGGGCACTACAATGAGCAGTTCTTC. The complete variable domain, with remaining parts taken from reference TRBV5-1 and TRBJ2-1, reads KAGVTQTPRYLIKTRGQQVTLSCSPISGHRSVSWYQQTPGQGLQFLFEYFSETQRNKGNFPGRFSGRQFSNSRSEMNVSTLELGDSALYLCASSSFDRGHYNEQFFGPGTRLTVL.

This clonotype occurred many times. The chain combines TRBV7-8 with TRBJ2-2, with 7 positions matching TRBD1. V was pared by 5 bases and J by 1 base, with 1 base of the junction left unmatched. Germline V gene lookup returns CDR1 SGHVS and CDR2 FQNEAQ. This CDR3 is 14 amino acids long. In DNA, the CDR3 is TGTGCCAGCAGCCCAGGGGGGAACACCGGGGAGCTGTTTTTT. Protein: CASSPGGNTGELFF.

This clonotype was recorded once. The V call is TRBV29-1, the J call TRBJ2-7; D uncertain. CDR3 size: 12 residues. The germline CDR1 and CDR2 sequences are SQVTM and ANQGSEA. The ends were cut back, 6 bases at V and 2 bases at J, with 11 bases in the middle. The CDR3 DNA sequence: TGCAGCGTGTGGACCAACCCCTACGAGCAGTACTTC. Translation gives CSVWTNPYEQYF.

This clonotype was picked up many times. This sequence joins TRBV7-2 and TRBJ2-1; 7 bases match TRBD2. The CDR3 runs 16 residues. J lost 7 bases, V lost 1 base, and 10 bases had no gene match. CDR1 and CDR2 (germline): SGHTA, FQGNSA. The CDR3 region has the DNA TGTGCCAGCAGCTTAGGGTCGGGGGGAATCAGAAATGAGCAGTTCTTC. Its protein is CASSLGSGGIRNEQFF.

The chain recombines TRBV27 with TRBJ1-1; TRBD1 matches 10 bases. The CDR3 runs 14 residues. Looked up from germline, CDR1 is MNHEY and CDR2 is SMNVEV (reference sequence). The V and J ends lost 3 bases and 4 bases, in that order; junction bases with no gene match: 2. The CDR3 DNA sequence: TGTGCCAGCAGTTTCGGGACAGGGGTCACTGAAGCTTTCTTT. Protein: CASSFGTGVTEAFF.

The chain has TRBV28 and TRBJ2-7; 10 positions agree with TRBD2. From germline, CDR1 is MDHEN and CDR2 SYDVKM. This CDR3 is 15 amino acids long. J was trimmed by 1 base and V by 6 bases; bases with no gene match: 6. The CDR3 bases are TGTGCCAGCAGGCAAAGGACTAGCGGATCCTACGAGCAGTACTTC. Translation: CASRQRTSGSYEQYF.

The V gene is TRBV6-5, the J gene TRBJ2-7; D is unresolved. The CDR3 runs to 12 residues. Germline assignment: CDR1 MNHEY and CDR2 SVGAGI. Trimming pared 6 bases from V and 0 bases from J, leaving 6 bases between. Here the CDR3 reads CASSQNSYEQYF. CDR3 nucleotides: TGTGCCAGCAGCCAAAACTCCTACGAGCAGTACTTC.

J is TRBJ2-1 and V is TRBV11-2, with 8 positions matching TRBD2. This CDR3 has 14 residues. In germline, CDR1 is SGHAT, CDR2 FQNNGV. The ends lost 5 bases at V and 5 bases at J; junction bases unmatched: 5. CDR3: CASSPSGGHNEQFF. The CDR3 nucleotides read TGTGCCAGCAGCCCCAGCGGGGGCCACAATGAGCAGTTCTTC. The whole variable domain, filled in from reference TRBV11-2 and TRBJ2-1, reads EAGVAQSPRYKIIEKRQSVAFWCNPISGHATLYWYQQILGQGPKLLIQFQNNGVVDDSQLPKDRFSAERLKGVDSTLKIQPAKLEDSAVYLCASSPSGGHNEQFFGPGTRLTVL.

The chain joins TRBV5-1 to TRBJ1-1, with D perhaps matching TRBD1 (5 bases). CDR1 and CDR2 from the germline V gene are SGHRS and YFSETQ. The length of the CDR3 is 15 residues. V was cut by 4 bases and J by 2 bases, with 15 bases left in between. CDR3 sequence (DNA): TGCGCCAGCAGCCAAAATCAGGGATATAACACTGAAGCTTTCTTT. It encodes CASSQNQGYNTEAFF. Filled out from reference TRBV5-1 and TRBJ1-1, the complete variable domain reads KAGVTQTPRYLIKTRGQQVTLSCSPISGHRSVSWYQQTPGQGLQFLFEYFSETQRNKGNFPGRFSGRQFSNSRSEMNVSTLELGDSALYLCASSQNQGYNTEAFFGQGTRLTVV.

This clonotype was counted only a few times. The J gene is TRBJ2-7, the V gene TRBV11-2, with D unclear. V was clipped by 3 bases and J by 6 bases, with 3 bases between them. The CDR3 sequence is 10 residues long. Germline V gene data show CDR1 as SGHAT and CDR2 as FQNNGV. In DNA form, the CDR3 reads TGTGCCAGCAGCTTGGGCGAGCAGTACTTC. This gives the protein CASSLGEQYF.

A few counts support this clonotype. This rearrangement joins TRBV27 to TRBJ2-7; TRBD1 aligns across 10 bases. Unmatched junction bases numbered 8, after V lost 6 bases and J lost 3 bases. Germline CDR1 is MNHEY and CDR2 is SMNVEV (reference sequence). The length of the CDR3 is 15 residues. CDR3 sequence: CASRPRDRGNYEQYF. In DNA form, the CDR3 reads TGTGCCAGCAGACCCCGGGACAGGGGTAACTACGAGCAGTACTTC.

The chain employs TRBV28 and TRBJ2-3, with 13 bases matching TRBD2. Germline values: CDR1 MDHEN, CDR2 SYDVKM. The CDR3 runs to 17 residues. V gave up 5 bases and J gave up 5 bases; unmatched junction bases: 10. The CDR3 DNA sequence: TGTGCCAGCAGTGGCGACTCGGGACTAGCGGGACGAGATACGCAGTATTTT. It is translated as CASSGDSGLAGRDTQYF.

In DNA, the CDR3 is TGTGCCAGCAGCGGAGGGAGTGAGACCCAGTACTTC. Its protein is CASSGGSETQYF. V is TRBV7-9 and J is TRBJ2-5; the D gene is possibly TRBD2 (6 bases). Deletions cut 5 bases from V and 5 bases from J, with 9 bases between. CDR3 length: 12 amino acids. CDR1 is SEHNR and CDR2 is FQNEAQ in the germline V gene (reference sequence).

The chain has TRBV7-9 and TRBJ2-7; no definite D call. CDR1 and CDR2 (germline): SEHNR, FQNEAQ (reference sequence). V shed 0 bases and J shed 5 bases, with 8 bases lying between them. CDR3 length: 13 amino acids. The CDR3 bases are TGTGCCAGCAGCTTAGCCTCACCCCACGAGCAGTACTTC. This encodes CASSLASPHEQYF.

This chain uses TRBV5-6 with TRBJ2-1; D uncertain. The length of the CDR3 is 14 residues. V lost 2 bases, J lost 6 bases, and 12 bases lay in between. The germline gives CDR1 SGHDT, CDR2 YYEEEE. The DNA of the CDR3 is TGTGCCAGCAGCTTCGAATTATTGGGCAATGAGCAGTTCTTC. This encodes CASSFELLGNEQFF.

This clonotype has just a few counts. The chain combines TRBV7-9 with TRBJ2-7; a weak D match, TRBD2 (5 bases). Trimming took 1 base from V and 1 from J, leaving 11 bases between them. Looked up from germline, CDR1 is SEHNR and CDR2 is FQNEAQ (reference sequence). The CDR3 is made up of 15 amino acids. CDR3 DNA: TGTGCCAGCAGCTTAGGAGGGAGTCTATCCTACGAGCAGTACTTC. Residues: CASSLGGSLSYEQYF.

In its sample, this clonotype was seen a few times. At one end, the junction sequence differs from germline, possibly due to a read error. The chain has TRBV27 and TRBJ2-7; unclear D gene. CDR1 is MNHEY and CDR2 is SMNVEV in the germline V gene (reference sequence). The CDR3 runs to 13 residues. CDR3 sequence reads: CASSLSQDYEQYF. The CDR3 DNA reads TGTGCCAGCAGTCTATCCCAGGACTACGAGCAGTACTTC.

The chain is built from TRBV27 and TRBJ2-7; D possibly corresponds to TRBD2 (6 bases). CDR3 length equals 14 residues. Germline values: CDR1 MNHEY, CDR2 SMNVEV (reference sequence). Trimming took off 5 bases at V and 7 bases at J, with 18 bases between the two ends. CDR3 sequence: CASSMGLQVEEQYF. The DNA of the CDR3 is TGTGCCAGCAGTATGGGACTCCAGGTGGAAGAGCAGTACTTC.

V gene TRBV19 combines with J gene TRBJ2-2; no firm D call. Germline V gene sequence: CDR1 LNHDA, CDR2 SQIVND (reference sequence). The germline V and J ends were trimmed by 1 base and 1 base, with 13 bases remaining between them. The CDR3 length is 17 residues. The CDR3 protein is CASSIVGIGMNTGELFF. The CDR3 DNA reads TGTGCCAGTAGTATAGTAGGAATTGGGATGAACACCGGGGAGCTGTTTTTT.